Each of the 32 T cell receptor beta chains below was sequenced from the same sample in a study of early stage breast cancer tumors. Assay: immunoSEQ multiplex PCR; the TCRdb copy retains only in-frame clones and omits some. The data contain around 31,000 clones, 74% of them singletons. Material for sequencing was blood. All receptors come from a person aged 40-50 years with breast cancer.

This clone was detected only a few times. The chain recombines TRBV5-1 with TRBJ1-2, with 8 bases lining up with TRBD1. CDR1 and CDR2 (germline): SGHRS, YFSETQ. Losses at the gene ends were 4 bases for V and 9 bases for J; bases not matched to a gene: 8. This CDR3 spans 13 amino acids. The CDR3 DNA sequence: TGCGCCAGCAGCGCGACAGGGGACCGGAGCTACACCTTC. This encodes CASSATGDRSYTF.

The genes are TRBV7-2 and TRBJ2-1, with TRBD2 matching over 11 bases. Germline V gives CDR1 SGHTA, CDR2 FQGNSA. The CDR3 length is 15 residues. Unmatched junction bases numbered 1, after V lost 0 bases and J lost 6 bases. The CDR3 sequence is CASSLASGRGNEQFF. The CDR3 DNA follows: TGTGCCAGCAGCTTAGCTAGCGGGAGGGGCAATGAGCAGTTCTTC.

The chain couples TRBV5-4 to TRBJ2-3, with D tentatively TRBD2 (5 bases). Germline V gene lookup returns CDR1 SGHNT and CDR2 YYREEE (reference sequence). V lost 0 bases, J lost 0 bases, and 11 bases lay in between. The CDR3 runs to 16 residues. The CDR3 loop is CASSLGEGRSTDTQYF. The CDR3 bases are TGTGCCAGCAGCTTGGGAGAGGGCCGAAGCACAGATACGCAGTATTTT.

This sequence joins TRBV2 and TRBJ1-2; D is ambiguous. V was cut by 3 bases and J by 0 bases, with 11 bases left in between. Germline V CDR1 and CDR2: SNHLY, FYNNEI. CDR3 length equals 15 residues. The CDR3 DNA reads TGTGCCAGCAGTGACCGAGTCAGCGCTAACTATGGCTACACCTTC. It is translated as CASSDRVSANYGYTF.

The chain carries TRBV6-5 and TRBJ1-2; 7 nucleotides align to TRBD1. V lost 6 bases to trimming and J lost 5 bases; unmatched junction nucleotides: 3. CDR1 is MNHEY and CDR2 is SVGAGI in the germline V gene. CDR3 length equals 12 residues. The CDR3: CASRQGLYGYTF. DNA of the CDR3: TGTGCCAGCAGACAGGGGCTTTATGGCTACACCTTC.

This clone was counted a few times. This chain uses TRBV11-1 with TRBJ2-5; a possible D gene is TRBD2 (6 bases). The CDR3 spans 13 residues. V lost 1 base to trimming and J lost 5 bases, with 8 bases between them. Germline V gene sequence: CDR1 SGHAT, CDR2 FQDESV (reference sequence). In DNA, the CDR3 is TGTGCCAGCAGCTTAGGGAGGGAGGAGACCCAGTACTTC. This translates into CASSLGREETQYF.

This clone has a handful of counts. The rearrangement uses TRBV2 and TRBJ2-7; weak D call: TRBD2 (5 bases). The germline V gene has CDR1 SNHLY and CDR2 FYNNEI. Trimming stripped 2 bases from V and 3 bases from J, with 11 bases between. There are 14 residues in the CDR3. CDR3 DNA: TGTGCCAGCAGTGAACGTAGCGTCGGCTACGAGCAGTACTTC. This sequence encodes CASSERSVGYEQYF.

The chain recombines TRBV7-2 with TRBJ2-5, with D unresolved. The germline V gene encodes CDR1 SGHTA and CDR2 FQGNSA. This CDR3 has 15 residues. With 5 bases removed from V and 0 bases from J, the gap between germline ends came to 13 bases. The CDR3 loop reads CASSLRTDHQETQYF. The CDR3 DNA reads TGTGCCAGCAGCCTAAGGACGGATCACCAAGAGACCCAGTACTTC.

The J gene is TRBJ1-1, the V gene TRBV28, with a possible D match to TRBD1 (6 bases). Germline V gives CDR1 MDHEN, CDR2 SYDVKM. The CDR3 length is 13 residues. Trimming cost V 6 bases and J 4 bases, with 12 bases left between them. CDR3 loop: CASRESGVTEAFF. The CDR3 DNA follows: TGTGCCAGCAGGGAATCAGGGGTCACTGAAGCTTTCTTT.

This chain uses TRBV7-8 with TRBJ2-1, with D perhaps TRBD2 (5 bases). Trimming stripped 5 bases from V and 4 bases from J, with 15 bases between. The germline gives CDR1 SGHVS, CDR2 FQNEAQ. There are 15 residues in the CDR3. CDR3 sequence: CASSPRVSGYNEQFF. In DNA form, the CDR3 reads TGTGCCAGCAGCCCCCGAGTATCGGGGTACAATGAGCAGTTCTTC. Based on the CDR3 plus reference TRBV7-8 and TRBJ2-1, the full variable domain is GAGVSQSPRYKVAKRGQDVALRCDPISGHVSLFWYQQALGQGPEFLTYFQNEAQLDKSGLPSDRFFAERPEGSVSTLKIQRTQQEDSAVYLCASSPRVSGYNEQFFGPGTRLTVL.

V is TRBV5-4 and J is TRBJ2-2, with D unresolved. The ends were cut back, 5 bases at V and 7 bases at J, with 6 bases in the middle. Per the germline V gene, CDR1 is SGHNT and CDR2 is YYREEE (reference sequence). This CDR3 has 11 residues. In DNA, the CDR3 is TGTGCCAGCAGTACAGACGGGGAGCTGTTTTTT. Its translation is CASSTDGELFF.

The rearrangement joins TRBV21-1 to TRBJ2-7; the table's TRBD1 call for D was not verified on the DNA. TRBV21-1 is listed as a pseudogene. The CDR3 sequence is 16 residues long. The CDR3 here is CASSYNRTGSDYEQYF. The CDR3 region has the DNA TGTGCCAGCAGCTACAACCGGACAGGTTCTGACTACGAGCAGTACTTC.

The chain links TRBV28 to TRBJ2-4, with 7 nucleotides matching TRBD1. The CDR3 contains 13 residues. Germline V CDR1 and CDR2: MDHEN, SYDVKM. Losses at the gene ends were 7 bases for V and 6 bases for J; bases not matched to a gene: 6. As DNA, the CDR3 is TGTGCCAGCACCACAGGGGATCGAAACATTCAGTACTTC. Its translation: CASTTGDRNIQYF.

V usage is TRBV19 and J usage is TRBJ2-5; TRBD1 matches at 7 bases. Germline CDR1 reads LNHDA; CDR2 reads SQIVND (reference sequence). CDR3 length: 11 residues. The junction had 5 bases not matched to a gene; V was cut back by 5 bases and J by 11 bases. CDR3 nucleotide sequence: TGTGCCAGTAGTGTTGACAGGGATCAGTACTTC. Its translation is CASSVDRDQYF.

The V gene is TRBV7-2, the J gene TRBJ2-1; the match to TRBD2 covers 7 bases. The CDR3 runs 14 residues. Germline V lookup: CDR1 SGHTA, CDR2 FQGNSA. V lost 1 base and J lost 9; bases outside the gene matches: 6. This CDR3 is CASSLVVREFEQFF. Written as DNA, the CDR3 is TGTGCCAGCAGCTTAGTTGTGCGGGAGTTTGAGCAGTTCTTC.

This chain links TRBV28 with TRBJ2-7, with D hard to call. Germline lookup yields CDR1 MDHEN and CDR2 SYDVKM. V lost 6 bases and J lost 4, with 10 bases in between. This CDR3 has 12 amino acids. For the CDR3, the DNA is TGTGCCAGCAGCCGGGCCACGTACGAGCAGTACTTC. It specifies CASSRATYEQYF.

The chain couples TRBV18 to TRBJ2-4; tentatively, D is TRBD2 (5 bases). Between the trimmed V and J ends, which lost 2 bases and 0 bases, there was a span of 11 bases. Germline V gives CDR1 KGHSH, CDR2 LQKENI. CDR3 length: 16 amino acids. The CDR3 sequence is CASSPGRNLAKNIQYF. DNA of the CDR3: TGTGCCAGCTCACCAGGGAGAAATCTAGCCAAAAACATTCAGTACTTC.

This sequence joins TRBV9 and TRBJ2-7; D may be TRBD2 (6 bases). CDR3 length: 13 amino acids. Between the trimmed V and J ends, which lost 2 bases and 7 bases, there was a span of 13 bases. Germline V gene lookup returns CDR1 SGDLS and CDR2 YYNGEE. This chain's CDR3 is CASSVGGPGEQYF. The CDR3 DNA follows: TGTGCCAGCAGCGTCGGAGGGCCGGGGGAGCAGTACTTC.

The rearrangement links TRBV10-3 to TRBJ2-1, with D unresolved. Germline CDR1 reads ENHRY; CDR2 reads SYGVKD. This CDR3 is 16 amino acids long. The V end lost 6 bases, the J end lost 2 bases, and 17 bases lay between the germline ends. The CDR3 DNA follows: TGTGCCATCAGCGCTTCTCGCGGCCTACCCTACAATGAGCAGTTCTTC. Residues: CAISASRGLPYNEQFF.

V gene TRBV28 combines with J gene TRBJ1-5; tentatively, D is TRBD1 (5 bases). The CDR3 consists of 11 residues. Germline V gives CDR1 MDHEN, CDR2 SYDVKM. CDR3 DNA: TGTGCGGCGGGTGGGGGTTCGCCCCAGCATTTT. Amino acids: CAAGGGSPQHF. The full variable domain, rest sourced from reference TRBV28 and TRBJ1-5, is DVKVTQSSRYLVKRTGEKVFLECVQDMDHENMFWYRQDPGLGLRLIYFSYDVKMKEKGDIPEGYSVSREKKERFSLILESASTNQTSMYLCAAGGGSPQHFGDGTRLSIL.

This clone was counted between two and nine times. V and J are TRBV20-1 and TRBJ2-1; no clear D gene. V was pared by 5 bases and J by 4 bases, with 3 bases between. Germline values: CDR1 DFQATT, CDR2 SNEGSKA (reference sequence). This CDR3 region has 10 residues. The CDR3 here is CSAEYNEQFF. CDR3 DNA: TGCAGTGCTGAATACAATGAGCAGTTCTTC.

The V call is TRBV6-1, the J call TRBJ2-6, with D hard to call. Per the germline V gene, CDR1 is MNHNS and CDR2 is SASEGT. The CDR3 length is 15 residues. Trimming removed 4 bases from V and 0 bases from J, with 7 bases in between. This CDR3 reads CASSARSSGANVLTF. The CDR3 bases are TGTGCCAGCAGTGCCAGGAGCTCTGGGGCCAACGTCCTGACTTTC.

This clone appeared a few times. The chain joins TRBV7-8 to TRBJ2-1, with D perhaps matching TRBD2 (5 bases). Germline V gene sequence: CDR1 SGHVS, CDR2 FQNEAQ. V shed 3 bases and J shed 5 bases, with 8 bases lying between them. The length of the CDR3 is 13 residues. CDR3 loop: CASSFFGNNEQFF. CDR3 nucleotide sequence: TGTGCCAGCAGCTTTTTCGGGAACAATGAGCAGTTCTTC.

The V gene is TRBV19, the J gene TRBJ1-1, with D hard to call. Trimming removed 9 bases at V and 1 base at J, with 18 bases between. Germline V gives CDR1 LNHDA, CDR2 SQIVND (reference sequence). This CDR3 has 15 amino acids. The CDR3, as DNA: TGTGCCAGCCTCCATAAGGGCAGATCGAACACTGAAGCTTTCTTT. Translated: CASLHKGRSNTEAFF. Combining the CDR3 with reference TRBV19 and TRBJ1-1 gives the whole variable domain DGGITQSPKYLFRKEGQNVTLSCEQNLNHDAMYWYRQDPGQGLRLIYYSQIVNDFQKGDIAEGYSVSREKKESFPLTVTSAQKNPTAFYLCASLHKGRSNTEAFFGQGTRLTVV.

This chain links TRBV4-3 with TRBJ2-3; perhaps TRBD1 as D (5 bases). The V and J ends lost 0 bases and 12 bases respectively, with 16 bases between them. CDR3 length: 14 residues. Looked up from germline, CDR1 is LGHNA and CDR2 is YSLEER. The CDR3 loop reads CASSQDDFQGRQYF. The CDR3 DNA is TGCGCCAGCAGCCAAGATGATTTCCAGGGCCGACAGTATTTT.

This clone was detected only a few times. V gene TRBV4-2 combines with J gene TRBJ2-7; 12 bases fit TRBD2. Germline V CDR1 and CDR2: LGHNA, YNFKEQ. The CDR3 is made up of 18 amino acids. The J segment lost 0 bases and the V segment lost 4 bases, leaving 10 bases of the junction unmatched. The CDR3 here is CASSLGLAGKAYSYEQYF. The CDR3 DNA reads TGTGCCAGCAGCCTAGGACTAGCGGGGAAGGCCTACTCCTACGAGCAGTACTTC.

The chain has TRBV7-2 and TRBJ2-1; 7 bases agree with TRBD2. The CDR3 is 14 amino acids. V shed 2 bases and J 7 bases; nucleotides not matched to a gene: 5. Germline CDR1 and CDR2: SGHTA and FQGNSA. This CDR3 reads CASSLFAGVNEQFF. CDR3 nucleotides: TGTGCCAGCAGCTTATTCGCGGGAGTGAATGAGCAGTTCTTC.

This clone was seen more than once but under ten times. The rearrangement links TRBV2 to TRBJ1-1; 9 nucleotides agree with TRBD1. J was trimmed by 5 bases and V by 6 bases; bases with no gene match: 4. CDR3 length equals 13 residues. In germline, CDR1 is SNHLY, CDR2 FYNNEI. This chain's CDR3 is CASRRDRVTEAFF. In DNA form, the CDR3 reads TGTGCCAGCAGAAGGGACAGGGTTACTGAAGCTTTCTTT.

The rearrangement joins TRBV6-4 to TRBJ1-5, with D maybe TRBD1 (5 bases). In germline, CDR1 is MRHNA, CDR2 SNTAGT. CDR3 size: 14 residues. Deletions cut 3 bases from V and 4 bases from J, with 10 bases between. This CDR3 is CASSDSPGNQPQHF. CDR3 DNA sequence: TGTGCCAGCAGTGATTCTCCAGGGAATCAGCCCCAGCATTTT.

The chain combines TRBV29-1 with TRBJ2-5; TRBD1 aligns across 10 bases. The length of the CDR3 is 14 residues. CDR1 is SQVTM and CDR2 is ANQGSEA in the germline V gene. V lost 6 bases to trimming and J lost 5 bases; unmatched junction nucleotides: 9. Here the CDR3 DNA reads TGCAGCGTGACCGGACAGGGGGATGTGGAGACCCAGTACTTC. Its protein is CSVTGQGDVETQYF.

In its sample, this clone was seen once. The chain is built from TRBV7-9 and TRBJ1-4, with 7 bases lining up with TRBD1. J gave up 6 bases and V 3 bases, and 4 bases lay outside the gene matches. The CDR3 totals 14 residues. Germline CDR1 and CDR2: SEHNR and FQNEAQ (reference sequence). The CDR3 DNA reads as TGTGCCAGCAGCTTCCCCGGGACAGATGAAAAACTGTTTTTT. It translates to CASSFPGTDEKLFF.

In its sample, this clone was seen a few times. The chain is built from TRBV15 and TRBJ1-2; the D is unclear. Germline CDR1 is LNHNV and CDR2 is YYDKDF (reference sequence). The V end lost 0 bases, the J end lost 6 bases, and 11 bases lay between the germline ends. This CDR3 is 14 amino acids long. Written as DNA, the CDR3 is TGTGCCACCAGCAGAGATCTAGCAGGAAATGGCTACACCTTC. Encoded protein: CATSRDLAGNGYTF.